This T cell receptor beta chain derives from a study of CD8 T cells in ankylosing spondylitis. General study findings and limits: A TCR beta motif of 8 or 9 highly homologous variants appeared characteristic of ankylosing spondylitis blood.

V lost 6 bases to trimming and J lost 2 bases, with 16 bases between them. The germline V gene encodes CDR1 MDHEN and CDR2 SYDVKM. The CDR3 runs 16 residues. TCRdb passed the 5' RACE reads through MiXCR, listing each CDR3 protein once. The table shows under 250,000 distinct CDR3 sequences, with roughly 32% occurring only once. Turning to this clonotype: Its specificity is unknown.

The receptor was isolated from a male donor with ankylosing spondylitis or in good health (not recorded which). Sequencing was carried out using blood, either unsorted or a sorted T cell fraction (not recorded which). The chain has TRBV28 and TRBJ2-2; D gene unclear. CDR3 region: CASSPDQLGNTGELFF. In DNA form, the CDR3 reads TGTGCCAGCAGCCCCGATCAACTCGGTAACACCGGGGAGCTGTTTTTT.